This TCR beta chain was found in a study of CD8+CD57+ T cells in acquired aplastic anemia. Study-level background: The study obtained an average of about 3.4 ug of DNA from sorted CD4+ and CD8+ cells.

Genomic DNA constituted the template upon which TCR beta VDJ and CDR3 profiling was performed. TCRdb ran MiXCR on the reads and lists one entry per CDR3 protein. The sample has some 150,000 distinct CDR3 sequences, around two fifths seen once. Germline CDR1 reads SGHTA; CDR2 reads FQGNSA. The CDR3 covers 13 residues. Trimming took off 6 bases at V and 7 bases at J, with 16 bases between the two ends. The V call is TRBV7-2, the J call TRBJ2-7; D uncertain. Specimen: sorted CD4+, CD8+, or CD8+CD57+ T cells (not recorded which) from PBMCs. The receptor comes from a human donor in good health, serving as a control. CDR3 sequence (DNA): TGTGCCAGCAGTCCCCGGCGGTCGAGTGAGCAGTACTTC. As protein: CASSPRRSSEQYF.